The 8 T cell receptor beta chains below come from one sample, sequenced in a study of shared clonotypes between healthy human individuals. Measured with immunoSEQ multiplex PCR; TCRdb has only the in-frame clones, and not every one. The sample yields around 450,000 clones, around 79% seen once. The sample taken for sequencing was PBMCs. These receptors all stem from a woman aged 40 to 50 in good health. Some clones in this sample may be carry-over from other donors' samples.

The V and J genes are TRBV27 and TRBJ1-1; TRBD1 matches 7 bases. The CDR3 contains 14 residues. Germline-derived CDR1 and CDR2 are MNHEY and SMNVEV (reference sequence). After removal of 4 bases from V and 0 bases from J, the junction contained 2 bases not matched to a gene. CDR3 DNA sequence: TGTGCCAGCAGTTGGGGACAGCTGAACACTGAAGCTTTCTTT. Protein sequence: CASSWGQLNTEAFF.

The V call is TRBV7-2, the J call TRBJ2-1; 10 bases align to TRBD2. This CDR3 is 15 amino acids long. Losses at the gene ends were 4 bases for V and 2 bases for J; bases not matched to a gene: 2. CDR1 is SGHTA and CDR2 is FQGNSA in the germline V gene. In DNA form, the CDR3 reads TGTGCCAGCAGCTCTAGCGGGAGCCCCTACAATGAGCAGTTCTTC. The encoded protein is CASSSSGSPYNEQFF.

This clone has a handful of counts. The chain has TRBV28 and TRBJ1-1; D not certain. This CDR3 region has 13 residues. Germline V lookup: CDR1 MDHEN, CDR2 SYDVKM. The CDR3 spells CTTCDGMNTEAFF. The CDR3 bases are TGTACCACTTGCGATGGGATGAACACTGAAGCTTTCTTT.

The V and J genes are TRBV4-2 and TRBJ2-7; D possibly uses TRBD1 or TRBD2 (6 bases each). The germline CDR1 and CDR2 sequences are LGHNA and YNFKEQ. The CDR3 sequence is 14 residues long. The V end lost 1 base, the J end lost 3 bases, and 10 bases lay between the germline ends. CDR3 amino acids: CASSQGGAGYEQYF. For the CDR3, the DNA is TGTGCCAGCAGCCAAGGGGGGGCCGGCTACGAGCAGTACTTC.

This chain links TRBV6-5 with TRBJ2-5, with 11 bases fitting TRBD2. Losses at the gene ends were 6 bases for V and 2 bases for J; bases not matched to a gene: 5. CDR1 and CDR2 (germline): MNHEY, SVGAGI. The CDR3 spans 15 residues. CDR3 in amino acids: CASSLLAGAQETQYF. CDR3 nucleotides: TGTGCCAGCAGCTTACTAGCGGGAGCGCAAGAGACCCAGTACTTC.

This clone has a single count. The rearrangement joins TRBV7-9 to TRBJ2-1; tentative D call: TRBD2 (5 bases). Trimming left V 5 bases short and J 6 bases short, with 20 bases between. Looked up from germline, CDR1 is SEHNR and CDR2 is FQNEAQ (reference sequence). This CDR3 region has 16 residues. The DNA of the CDR3 is TGTGCCAGCAGCCCCGGTGGGAGCGGAGGATTCAATGAGCAGTTCTTC. Encoded protein: CASSPGGSGGFNEQFF. Full variable domain (rest looked up from reference TRBV7-9 and TRBJ2-1): DTGVSQNPRHKITKRGQNVTFRCDPISEHNRLYWYRQTLGQGPEFLTYFQNEAQLEKSRLLSDRFSAERPKGSFSTLEIQRTEQGDSAMYLCASSPGGSGGFNEQFFGPGTRLTVL.

The V gene is TRBV19, the J gene TRBJ2-2, with D tentatively TRBD1 or TRBD2 (7 bases each). Trimming left V 1 base short and J 6 bases short, with 15 bases between. The CDR3 contains 16 residues. Germline assignment: CDR1 LNHDA and CDR2 SQIVND (reference sequence). The CDR3 here is CASSIGPGRGPGELFF. The CDR3 nucleotides are TGTGCCAGTAGTATAGGGCCAGGGAGGGGGCCCGGGGAGCTGTTTTTT.

The rearrangement links TRBV5-1 to TRBJ1-1; D possibly corresponds to TRBD1 (5 bases). Trimming pared 0 bases from V and 4 bases from J, leaving 16 bases between. The CDR3 consists of 16 residues. Germline values: CDR1 SGHRS, CDR2 YFSETQ. As DNA, the CDR3 is TGCGCCAGCAGCTTGGACCCAGGGAGGAGAGGCACTGAAGCTTTCTTT. It specifies CASSLDPGRRGTEAFF.